This T cell receptor beta chain was sequenced for a study of siplizumab effects on memory and regulatory T cells. Study conclusions and caveats: The apparent diversity of naive T cells exceeded that of memory cells, and naive T cells seemed to make a major contribution to the alloresponse. Left unconfirmed was the suppressive function of proliferating Tregs from siplizumab cultures.

This clone was seen only once. Its specificity is unknown. Assay used: immunoSEQ multiplex PCR; TCRdb lists only in-frame clones, some missing. The sample carries over 95,000 clones, 80% to 95% recorded once. CDR3 length: 14 amino acids. Sequenced input: non-Treg CD4+ T cells sorted from blood. The chain employs TRBV21-1 and TRBJ2-5. With the DNA end fitting TRBJ2-7 better, the J assignment may be wrong. TRBV21-1 is designated a pseudogene. The receptor was derived from a human donor in good health. The CDR3 loop reads CASSGPLEVDEQYF. The CDR3 bases are TGTGCCAGCAGCGGACCTTTGGAAGTTGACGAGCAGTACTTC.